Presented here are 29 T cell receptor beta chains from one specimen sequenced in a study of T cell responses to AZD1222 COVID-19 vaccine. Profiling relied on immunoSEQ multiplex PCR, and the TCRdb table lists in-frame clones only, not all of them. Its clone listing holds some 150,000 clones. Sequenced sample: peripheral blood. These receptors were obtained from an adult in good health.

This chain joins TRBV5-1 and TRBJ2-5; TRBD2 matches 11 bases. Germline loops: CDR1 SGHRS, CDR2 YFSETQ. V was pared by 1 base and J by 5 bases, with 10 bases of the junction left unmatched. The CDR3 is made up of 17 amino acids. The CDR3, as DNA: TGCGCCAGCAGCTTGTGGGGACTAGCGGACTCCAGGGAGACCCAGTACTTC. Residues: CASSLWGLADSRETQYF.

The chain couples TRBV28 to TRBJ2-7, with 7 bases that match TRBD1. V lost 5 bases to trimming and J lost 5 bases; unmatched junction nucleotides: 9. In germline, CDR1 is MDHEN, CDR2 SYDVKM. This CDR3 has 14 amino acids. The CDR3 sequence: CASSPQGSSHEQYF. DNA of the CDR3: TGTGCCAGCAGTCCACAGGGGAGTTCGCACGAGCAGTACTTC.

The chain employs TRBV7-8 and TRBJ2-3; 12 nucleotides match TRBD2. CDR1 is SGHVS, CDR2 FQNEAQ, per germline. The CDR3 has 16 residues. V trimming: 2 bases; J trimming: 5 bases; junction bases outside the gene matches: 5. The CDR3 protein is CASSLRSSGGVDTQYF. In DNA form, the CDR3 reads TGTGCCAGCAGCTTAAGGTCTAGCGGGGGGGTAGATACGCAGTATTTT.

The CDR3 protein is CSVGATGGTEAFF. As DNA, the CDR3 is TGCAGCGTTGGTGCGACAGGGGGCACTGAAGCTTTCTTT. The gene calls are TRBV29-1 and TRBJ1-1, with 9 bases aligning to TRBD1. Germline V gives CDR1 SQVTM, CDR2 ANQGSEA. This CDR3 has 13 residues. V dropped 4 bases and J dropped 4; count of bases not matched to a gene: 4. Full variable domain (outside the CDR3, taken from reference TRBV29-1 and TRBJ1-1): SAVISQKPSRDICQRGTSLTIQCQVDSQVTMMFWYRQQPGQSLTLIATANQGSEATYESGFVIDKFPISRPNLTFSTLTVSNMSPEDSSIYLCSVGATGGTEAFFGQGTRLTVV.

The CDR3 spells CASSWATDNSPLHF. CDR3 bases: TGTGCCAGCAGCTGGGCGACGGATAATTCACCCCTCCACTTT. This chain connects TRBV11-1 to TRBJ1-6; D gene unclear. The CDR3 loop spans 14 amino acids. CDR1 is SGHAT, CDR2 FQDESV, per germline (reference sequence). Trimming removed 4 bases from V and 5 bases from J, with 9 bases in between.

Worth noting for this clone: One junction end does not reproduce the germline sequence, and a read error may be involved. The chain carries TRBV4-1 and TRBJ2-7; D unresolved. Per the germline V gene, CDR1 is MGHRA and CDR2 is YSYEKL. The CDR3 is 14 residues long. The CDR3 sequence: CTSSQGFGAYEQYF. CDR3 nucleotides: TGCACCAGCAGCCAAGGGTTCGGAGCCTACGAGCAGTACTTC.

J is TRBJ2-7 and V is TRBV7-6, with 8 bases aligning to TRBD1. The V gene's germline CDR1 is SGHVS and CDR2 FNYEAQ. V lost 5 bases and J lost 3; bases outside the gene matches: 9. The CDR3 contains 15 residues. DNA for the CDR3: TGTGCCAGCAGCCCCGGGGCCACAGGGGGCTACGAGCAGTACTTC. Protein product: CASSPGATGGYEQYF.

The V gene is TRBV6-5, the J gene TRBJ2-5, with TRBD1 as a possible D gene (5 bases). Germline V gene data show CDR1 as MNHEY and CDR2 as SVGAGI. This CDR3 region has 13 residues. Trimming stripped 8 bases from V and 0 bases from J, with 10 bases between. CDR3: CASSRTYQETQYF. In DNA form, the CDR3 reads TGTGCCAGCTCCCGGACATACCAAGAGACCCAGTACTTC.

The chain employs TRBV4-3 and TRBJ1-1, with D possibly being TRBD1 (6 bases). There are 15 residues in the CDR3. In germline, CDR1 is LGHNA, CDR2 YSLEER. V dropped 0 bases and J dropped 5 bases, with 13 bases sitting between them. The CDR3 spells CASSQEHREGTEAFF. The CDR3, as DNA: TGCGCCAGCAGCCAAGAGCACAGGGAGGGGACTGAAGCTTTCTTT.

The chain links TRBV7-9 to TRBJ2-1; D unclear. The V gene's germline CDR1 is SEHNR and CDR2 FQNEAQ (reference sequence). The CDR3 totals 11 residues. The germline V and J ends were trimmed by 4 bases and 9 bases, with 7 bases remaining between them. The CDR3 DNA reads TGTGCCAGCAGCTCCCTGATTGAGCAGTTCTTC. This gives the protein CASSSLIEQFF.

The chain employs TRBV3-1 (or the pseudogene TRBV3-2) and TRBJ2-4; the match to TRBD2 covers 15 bases. The V segment lost 4 bases and the J segment 0 bases; nucleotides outside the gene matches: 4. CDR1 is LGHDT and CDR2 is YNNKEL in the germline V gene (reference sequence). This CDR3 comprises 18 residues. CDR3 bases: TGTGCCAGCAGCCGCGGGACTAGCGGGGGGACAGCCAAAAACATTCAGTACTTC. It yields the protein CASSRGTSGGTAKNIQYF.

This chain joins TRBV5-1 and TRBJ2-2, with D unclear. Trimming took off 0 bases at V and 7 bases at J, with 10 bases between the two ends. Germline-derived CDR1 and CDR2 are SGHRS and YFSETQ. The CDR3 consists of 14 residues. The CDR3 here is CASSLVLGVGELFF. CDR3 sequence (DNA): TGCGCCAGCAGCTTGGTACTCGGTGTCGGGGAGCTGTTTTTT.

This chain connects TRBV7-2 to TRBJ1-1; 11 bases map to TRBD1. The CDR3 sequence is 14 residues long. Germline-derived CDR1 and CDR2 are SGHTA and FQGNSA. V trimming: 5 bases; J trimming: 6 bases; junction bases outside the gene matches: 5. The CDR3 spells CASSPGQGEAEAFF. In DNA form, the CDR3 reads TGTGCCAGCAGCCCGGGACAGGGGGAGGCTGAAGCTTTCTTT.

The chain combines TRBV7-2 with TRBJ1-3; possible D gene TRBD1, 5 bases. The CDR3 sequence is 15 residues long. V shed 5 bases and J shed 0 bases, with 11 bases lying between them. Germline V gene data show CDR1 as SGHTA and CDR2 as FQGNSA. This CDR3 is CASSPGPSSGNTIYF. CDR3 in DNA: TGTGCCAGCAGCCCGGGGCCCAGCTCTGGAAACACCATATATTTT.

The chain combines TRBV5-1 with TRBJ1-1; 7 bases align to TRBD1. The germline V gene encodes CDR1 SGHRS and CDR2 YFSETQ. This CDR3 has 16 amino acids. With 4 bases clipped from V and 0 bases from J, the junction kept 9 bases outside the gene matches. CDR3 region: CASSPGTRGLNTEAFF. As DNA, the CDR3 is TGCGCCAGCAGCCCCGGGACCAGGGGGTTGAACACTGAAGCTTTCTTT.

The rearrangement joins TRBV28 to TRBJ2-1; a possible D gene is TRBD1 (6 bases). The CDR3 length is 16 residues. V dropped 7 bases and J dropped 2 bases, with 18 bases sitting between them. Per the germline V gene, CDR1 is MDHEN and CDR2 is SYDVKM. CDR3 amino acids: CASTLSPGHPYNEQFF. CDR3 in DNA: TGTGCCAGCACCCTTTCCCCGGGACACCCCTACAATGAGCAGTTCTTC. The whole variable domain, remainder taken from reference TRBV28 and TRBJ2-1, is DVKVTQSSRYLVKRTGEKVFLECVQDMDHENMFWYRQDPGLGLRLIYFSYDVKMKEKGDIPEGYSVSREKKERFSLILESASTNQTSMYLCASTLSPGHPYNEQFFGPGTRLTVL.

V and J are TRBV27 and TRBJ2-7; D perhaps matches TRBD1 (5 bases). V was trimmed by 3 bases and J by 0 bases, leaving 12 bases between them. This CDR3 has 15 amino acids. The germline gives CDR1 MNHEY, CDR2 SMNVEV (reference sequence). The CDR3 region is CASSLAGSYSYEQYF. CDR3 nucleotides: TGTGCCAGCAGTTTGGCAGGGTCCTACTCCTACGAGCAGTACTTC.

The chain joins TRBV7-9 to TRBJ1-2, with TRBD1 matching 7 bases. J lost 4 bases, V lost 7 bases, and 9 bases had no gene match. Per the germline V gene, CDR1 is SEHNR and CDR2 is FQNEAQ (reference sequence). This CDR3 comprises 14 residues. CDR3 protein: CASTETGRLYGYTF. In DNA, the CDR3 is TGTGCCAGCACCGAGACAGGGAGACTCTATGGCTACACCTTC. The full variable domain, in which reference TRBV7-9 and TRBJ1-2 provide the parts outside the CDR3, is DTGVSQNPRHKITKRGQNVTFRCDPISEHNRLYWYRQTLGQGPEFLTYFQNEAQLEKSRLLSDRFSAERPKGSFSTLEIQRTEQGDSAMYLCASTETGRLYGYTFGSGTRLTVV.

The rearrangement links TRBV18 to TRBJ1-3, with TRBD1 identical over 7 bases. Trimming removed 4 bases from V and 7 bases from J; junction bases left unmatched: 4. The V gene's germline CDR1 is KGHSH and CDR2 LQKENI. The CDR3 contains 13 residues. CDR3 in DNA: TGTGCCAGCTCACTTGACAGGGAGAACACCATATATTTT. It encodes CASSLDRENTIYF.

V usage is TRBV7-9 and J usage is TRBJ2-7; D may be TRBD2 (6 bases). The germline gives CDR1 SEHNR, CDR2 FQNEAQ (reference sequence). V was clipped by 1 base and J by 2 bases, with 15 bases between them. The CDR3 consists of 16 residues. For the CDR3, the DNA is TGTGCCAGCAGCTTAGGATTGGACTACTCCCCCTACGAGCAGTACTTC. Translated, it gives CASSLGLDYSPYEQYF.

This chain links TRBV19 with TRBJ1-6, with D hard to call. V was clipped by 0 bases and J by 8 bases, with 14 bases between them. Germline CDR1 LNHDA, CDR2 SQIVND (reference sequence). The CDR3 runs 16 residues. The CDR3 here is CASSIDFTRRDSPLHF. CDR3 DNA: TGTGCCAGTAGTATAGACTTCACACGGCGGGATTCACCCCTCCACTTT.

The chain is built from TRBV5-1 and TRBJ2-5, with TRBD1 matching 9 bases. Germline-derived CDR1 and CDR2 are SGHRS and YFSETQ. Unmatched junction bases numbered 14, after V lost 6 bases and J lost 5 bases. The CDR3 spans 16 residues. The CDR3 protein is CASKALPGQGVETQYF. CDR3 nucleotide sequence: TGCGCCAGCAAGGCTTTACCGGGACAGGGAGTGGAGACCCAGTACTTC.

V usage is TRBV29-1 and J usage is TRBJ2-3; TRBD2 matches 9 bases. V shed 7 bases and J 4 bases; nucleotides not matched to a gene: 9. This CDR3 region has 14 residues. Germline values: CDR1 SQVTM, CDR2 ANQGSEA. CDR3 DNA sequence: TGCAGCGCTGCGGGAGGGGGTCTCGCAGATACGCAGTATTTT. This encodes CSAAGGGLADTQYF.

The CDR3 DNA reads as TGTGCCAGCAGTTTCCAGGACAGGGGGAATGAAAAACTGTTTTTT. This translates into CASSFQDRGNEKLFF. The chain combines TRBV6-5 with TRBJ1-4; 10 positions match TRBD1. The CDR3 runs to 15 residues. V gave up 4 bases and J gave up 5 bases; unmatched junction bases: 4. Germline lookup yields CDR1 MNHEY and CDR2 SVGAGI.

The V call is TRBV5-1, the J call TRBJ2-7; possible D gene TRBD1, 5 bases. Germline CDR1 is SGHRS and CDR2 is YFSETQ. The length of the CDR3 is 14 residues. Deletions cut 4 bases from V and 3 bases from J, with 14 bases between. CDR3 sequence reads: CASSTDTLFYEQYF. The CDR3 DNA sequence: TGCGCCAGCAGCACGGACACCCTTTTCTACGAGCAGTACTTC.

The rearrangement links TRBV4-1 to TRBJ1-6, with D maybe TRBD1 (5 bases). The germline V gene has CDR1 MGHRA and CDR2 YSYEKL. This CDR3 comprises 15 residues. Between the trimmed V and J ends, which lost 4 bases and 7 bases, there was a span of 14 bases. The DNA of the CDR3 is TGCGCCAGCAGCCTATCCACAGGCTCAAATTCACCCCTCCACTTT. It encodes CASSLSTGSNSPLHF.

This sequence joins TRBV29-1 and TRBJ1-3; 9 positions match TRBD1. CDR3 length: 13 residues. The V and J ends lost 7 bases and 2 bases, in that order; junction bases with no gene match: 3. Germline V gene lookup returns CDR1 SQVTM and CDR2 ANQGSEA. This CDR3 is CSAWDRAGNTIYF. The CDR3 coding sequence is TGCAGCGCCTGGGACAGGGCTGGAAACACCATATATTTT.

The chain employs TRBV5-4 and TRBJ1-1, with 7 positions matching TRBD1. The V gene end was trimmed by 0 bases and the J gene end by 0 bases; junction bases not matched to a gene: 5. The CDR3 is 16 amino acids. Germline CDR1 reads SGHNT; CDR2 reads YYREEE (reference sequence). This CDR3 is CASSLAPGQLNTEAFF. As DNA, the CDR3 is TGTGCCAGCAGCTTGGCCCCGGGACAGCTGAACACTGAAGCTTTCTTT.

The genes are TRBV7-2 and TRBJ2-3; TRBD1 aligns across 8 bases. V lost 5 bases and J lost 5; bases outside the gene matches: 6. CDR3 length: 14 amino acids. The germline V gene encodes CDR1 SGHTA and CDR2 FQGNSA. In nucleotides, the CDR3 is TGTGCCAGCAGCCCAGGGACAGGAGGAGATACGCAGTATTTT. This codes for CASSPGTGGDTQYF.